This T cell receptor beta chain emerged from a study of blood T cell repertoires in COVID-19. This CDR3 region has 14 residues. Germline V gene sequence: CDR1 SGHRS, CDR2 YFSETQ. V lost 4 bases and J lost 2; bases outside the gene matches: 3. Original handling: Amplification from reference gene primers served as the basis for estimated nucleated cell counts. The method was immunoSEQ multiplex PCR; TCRdb's version includes in-frame clones alone and lacks a portion of them. The V and J calls and clone size are taken from that table; D and trimming were inferred from the DNA. The repertoire holds 160,000 or so clones, with about 81% as singletons.

The receptor's source is a woman between 65 and 79 years old with acute or convalescent COVID-19. The V call is TRBV5-1, the J call TRBJ2-3; 8 bases are a match to TRBD2. Material: peripheral blood. CDR3 protein: CASSPGLDTDTQYF. CDR3 bases: TGCGCCAGCAGCCCGGGACTAGACACAGATACGCAGTATTTT.